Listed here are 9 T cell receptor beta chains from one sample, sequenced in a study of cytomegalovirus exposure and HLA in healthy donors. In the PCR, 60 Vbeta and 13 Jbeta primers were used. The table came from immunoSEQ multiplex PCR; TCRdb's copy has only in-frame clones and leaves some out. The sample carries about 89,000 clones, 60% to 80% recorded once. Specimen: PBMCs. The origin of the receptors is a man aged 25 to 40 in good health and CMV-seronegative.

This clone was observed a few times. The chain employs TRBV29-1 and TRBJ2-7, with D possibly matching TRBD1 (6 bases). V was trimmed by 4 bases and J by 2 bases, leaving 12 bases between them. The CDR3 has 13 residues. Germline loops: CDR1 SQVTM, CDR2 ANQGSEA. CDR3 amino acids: CSVGTDFTYEQYF. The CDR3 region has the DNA TGCAGCGTTGGGACAGACTTCACCTACGAGCAGTACTTC.

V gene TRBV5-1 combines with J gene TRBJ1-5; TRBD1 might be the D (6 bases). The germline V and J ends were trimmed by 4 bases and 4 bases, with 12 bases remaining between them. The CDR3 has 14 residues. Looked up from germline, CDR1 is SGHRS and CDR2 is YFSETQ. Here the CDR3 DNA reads TGCGCCAGCAGCGACGGACAGCCGAATCAGCCCCAGCATTTT. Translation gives CASSDGQPNQPQHF.

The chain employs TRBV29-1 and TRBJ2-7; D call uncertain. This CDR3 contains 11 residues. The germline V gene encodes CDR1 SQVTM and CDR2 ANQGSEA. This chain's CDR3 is CTPRTAYEQYF. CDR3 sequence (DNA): TGCACCCCTCGTACGGCCTACGAGCAGTACTTC.

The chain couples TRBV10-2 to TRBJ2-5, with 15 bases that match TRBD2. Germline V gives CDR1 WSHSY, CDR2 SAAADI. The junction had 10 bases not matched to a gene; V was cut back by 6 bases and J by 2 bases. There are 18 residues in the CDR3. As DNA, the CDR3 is TGCGCCAGCAGAAGCGGGACTAGCGGGGGGCTCATACAAGAGACCCAGTACTTC. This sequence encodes CASRSGTSGGLIQETQYF.

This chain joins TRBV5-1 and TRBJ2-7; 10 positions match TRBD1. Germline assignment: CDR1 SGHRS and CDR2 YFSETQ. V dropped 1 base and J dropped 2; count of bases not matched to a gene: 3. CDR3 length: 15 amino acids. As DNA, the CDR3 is TGCGCCAGCAGCTTGCTGGACAGGGGGGCCTACGAGCAGTACTTC. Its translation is CASSLLDRGAYEQYF.

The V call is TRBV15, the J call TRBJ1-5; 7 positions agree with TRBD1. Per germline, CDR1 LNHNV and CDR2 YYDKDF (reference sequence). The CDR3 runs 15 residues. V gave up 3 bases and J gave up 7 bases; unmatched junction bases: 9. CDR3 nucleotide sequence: TGTGCCACCAGCAGGGAATATACAGGGGCCCAGCCCCAGCATTTT. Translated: CATSREYTGAQPQHF.

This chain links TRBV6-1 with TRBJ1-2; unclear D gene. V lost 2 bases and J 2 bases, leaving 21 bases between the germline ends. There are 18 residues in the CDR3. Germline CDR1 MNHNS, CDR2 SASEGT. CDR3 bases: TGTGCCAGCAGTGAAATCAGTCCCACGTCCGGGTTCAACTATGGCTACACCTTC. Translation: CASSEISPTSGFNYGYTF.

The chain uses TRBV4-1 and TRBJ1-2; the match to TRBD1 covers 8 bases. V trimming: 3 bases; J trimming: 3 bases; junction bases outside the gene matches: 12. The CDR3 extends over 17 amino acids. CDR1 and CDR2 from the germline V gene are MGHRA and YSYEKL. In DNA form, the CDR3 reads TGCGCCAGCAGCCACGCAAACAGGGACAGGCTGGACTATGGCTACACCTTC. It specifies CASSHANRDRLDYGYTF.

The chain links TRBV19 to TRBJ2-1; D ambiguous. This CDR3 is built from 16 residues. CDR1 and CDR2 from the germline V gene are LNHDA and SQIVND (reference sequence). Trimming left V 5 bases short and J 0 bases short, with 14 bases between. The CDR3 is CASSPPAASSYNEQFF. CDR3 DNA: TGTGCCAGTAGTCCCCCCGCTGCCAGCTCCTACAATGAGCAGTTCTTC.